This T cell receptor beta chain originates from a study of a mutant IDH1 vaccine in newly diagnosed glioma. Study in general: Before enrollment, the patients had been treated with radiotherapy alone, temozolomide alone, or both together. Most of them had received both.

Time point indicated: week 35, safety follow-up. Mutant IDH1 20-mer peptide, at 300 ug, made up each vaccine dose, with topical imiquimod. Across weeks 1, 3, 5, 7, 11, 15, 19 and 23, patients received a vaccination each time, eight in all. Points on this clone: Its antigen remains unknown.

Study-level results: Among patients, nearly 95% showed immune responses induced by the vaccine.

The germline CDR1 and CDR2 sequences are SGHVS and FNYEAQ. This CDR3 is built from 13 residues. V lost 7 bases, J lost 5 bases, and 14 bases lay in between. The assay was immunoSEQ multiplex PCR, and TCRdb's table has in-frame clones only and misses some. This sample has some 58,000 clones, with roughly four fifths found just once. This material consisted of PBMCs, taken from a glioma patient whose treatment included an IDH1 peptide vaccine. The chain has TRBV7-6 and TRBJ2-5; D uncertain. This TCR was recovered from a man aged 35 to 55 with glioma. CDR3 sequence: CASNLGILETQYF. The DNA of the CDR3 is TGTGCCAGCAACCTGGGAATACTCGAGACCCAGTACTTC. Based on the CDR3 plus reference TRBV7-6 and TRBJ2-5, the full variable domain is GAGVSQSPRYKVTKRGQDVALRCDPISGHVSLYWYRQALGQGPEFLTYFNYEAQQDKSGLPNDRFSAERPEGSISTLTIQRTEQRDSAMYRCASNLGILETQYFGPGTRLLVL.